Presented here are 19 T cell receptor beta chains from one specimen sequenced in a study of metastatic and nonmetastatic thyroid tumors. TCRdb re-clonotyped the PCR reads via MiXCR. The data hold fewer than 6,500 clones, with around 20% observed a single time. Thyroid surgery had not been preceded by any treatment in any patient. The sequencing sample was made of adjacent normal tissue. These receptors came from a female donor with papillary thyroid cancer or a benign thyroid nodule (not recorded which). Some clones in this sample may be carry-over from other donors' samples.

This clone was picked up many times. The rearrangement uses TRBV14 and TRBJ1-3, with no clear D. Germline V gives CDR1 SGHDN, CDR2 FVKESK. Trimming cost V 1 base and J 1 base, with 8 bases left between them. CDR3 length: 15 residues. Here the CDR3 DNA reads TGTGCCAGCAGCCAAGGTGGATTTTCTGGAAACACCATATATTTT. This codes for CASSQGGFSGNTIYF.

By sample share, this clone is medium-sized. The V gene is TRBV11-3, the J gene TRBJ2-7, with TRBD2 as a possible D gene (6 bases). Germline CDR1 SGHNT, CDR2 YENEEA. V was shortened by 1 base and J by 7 bases, with 14 bases between the two germline ends. This CDR3 has 14 residues. The CDR3 loop reads CASSLGPDRGEQYF. The CDR3 bases are TGTGCCAGCAGCTTAGGACCGGACCGGGGGGAGCAGTACTTC.

The rearrangement uses TRBV20-1 and TRBJ1-2; 8 nucleotides match TRBD1. Germline-derived CDR1 and CDR2 are DFQATT and SNEGSKA (reference sequence). The CDR3 spans 12 residues. CDR3 nucleotides: TGCAGCCCCTCAGGGGGCGCTGGTGGCTACACCTTC. It translates to CSPSGGAGGYTF.

A few counts support this clone. J is TRBJ2-7 and V is TRBV6-5; D possibly corresponds to TRBD1 (6 bases). This CDR3 contains 13 residues. Trimming left V 0 bases short and J 6 bases short, with 9 bases between. In germline, CDR1 is MNHEY, CDR2 SVGAGI. CDR3 amino acids: CASSYSVGAEQYF. CDR3 coding DNA: TGTGCCAGCAGTTACTCGGTGGGGGCCGAGCAGTACTTC.

In its sample, this clone is medium-sized. The V and J genes are TRBV20-1 and TRBJ2-7; 12 bases are shared with TRBD2. CDR1 and CDR2 from the germline V gene are DFQATT and SNEGSKA (reference sequence). The CDR3 runs to 14 residues. With V trimmed by 5 bases and J by 5 bases, 7 bases remained unmatched. The CDR3 loop reads CSASWGLAGNEQYF. CDR3 coding DNA: TGCAGTGCTTCCTGGGGACTAGCGGGCAACGAGCAGTACTTC.

By share, this clone ranks as medium-sized. This sequence joins TRBV6-1 and TRBJ2-2; 7 bases map to TRBD1. Germline-derived CDR1 and CDR2 are MNHNS and SASEGT. CDR3 length: 16 residues. V lost 6 bases to trimming and J lost 0 bases; unmatched junction nucleotides: 7. The CDR3 reads CASSRPGTANTGELFF. The CDR3 DNA reads TGTGCCAGCAGCCGCCCCGGGACAGCGAACACCGGGGAGCTGTTTTTT.

This clone was seen more than once but under ten times. The chain uses TRBV6-1 and TRBJ1-2, with 8 positions matching TRBD1. There are 15 residues in the CDR3. With 7 bases clipped from V and 4 bases from J, the junction kept 11 bases outside the gene matches. Germline CDR1 and CDR2: MNHNS and SASEGT. The CDR3 bases are TGTGCCAGCATCCCACAGGCCGGGACAGGCTATGGCTACACCTTC. Its translation: CASIPQAGTGYGYTF.

Concerning this clone itself: At one of its ends the junction is not consistent with the germline gene, which may arise from a read error. V gene TRBV19 combines with J gene TRBJ2-7, with D perhaps matching TRBD1 (6 bases). CDR1 LNHDA and CDR2 SQIVND come from the germline V gene (reference sequence). This CDR3 is built from 14 residues. As DNA, the CDR3 is TGTGCCAGTATTAACACAGACAGGCTCCACGAGCATTACTTC. This gives the protein CASINTDRLHEHYF.

The rearrangement joins TRBV3-1 to TRBJ1-3, with D unresolved. Germline loops: CDR1 LGHDT, CDR2 YNNKEL (reference sequence). The CDR3 loop spans 15 amino acids. V lost 5 bases and J lost 4, with 15 bases in between. CDR3: CASSFTGEAGNTIYF. In DNA form, the CDR3 reads TGTGCCAGCAGCTTTACCGGGGAGGCGGGAAACACCATATATTTT.

The V gene is TRBV6-1, the J gene TRBJ1-6, with 7 bases aligning to TRBD1. The CDR3 runs to 17 residues. V was clipped by 7 bases and J by 7 bases; unmatched bases: 16. In germline, CDR1 is MNHNS, CDR2 SASEGT. The CDR3 protein is CASIPSSSGQYNSPLHF. In nucleotides, the CDR3 is TGTGCCAGCATACCATCCAGCTCGGGACAGTACAATTCACCCCTCCACTTT.

In its sample, this clone is medium-sized. The chain is built from TRBV11-2 and TRBJ2-1; possibly TRBD1 or TRBD2 for D (5 bases each). The CDR3 contains 13 residues. Germline loops: CDR1 SGHAT, CDR2 FQNNGV. Trimming took 6 bases from V and 10 from J, leaving 16 bases between them. The CDR3 DNA reads as TGTGCCAGCAGGTTCCTGAGGGGCGGCGAGCAGTTCTTC. It specifies CASRFLRGGEQFF.

This clone was seen just once. This chain uses TRBV18 with TRBJ2-7; TRBD2 aligns across 10 bases. The CDR3 has 15 residues. Germline CDR1 KGHSH, CDR2 LQKENI. J lost 0 bases, V lost 3 bases, and 2 bases had no gene match. The CDR3 reads CASSPTSGLSYEQYF. The CDR3 nucleotides read TGTGCCAGCTCACCGACTAGCGGGCTCTCCTACGAGCAGTACTTC.

At least ten counts were recorded for this clone. The CDR3: CASSPLEGITGELFF. CDR3 DNA: TGTGCCAGCTCACCACTAGAGGGTATAACCGGGGAGCTGTTTTTT. The gene calls are TRBV18 and TRBJ2-2; D might be TRBD2 (5 bases). This CDR3 region has 15 residues. The V end was cut by 1 base, the J end by 5 bases, with 11 bases between. Germline lookup yields CDR1 KGHSH and CDR2 LQKENI.

This clone is deemed medium-sized. The chain employs TRBV20-1 and TRBJ2-4, with 8 bases matching TRBD1. This CDR3 contains 10 residues. Trimming cost V 6 bases and J 13 bases; bases outside gene matches: 5. Germline V CDR1 and CDR2: DFQATT, SNEGSKA (reference sequence). CDR3 DNA sequence: TGCAGTGCCAGCGGACAGGGACAGTACTTC. It is translated as CSASGQGQYF.

By sample share, this clone is medium-sized. V gene TRBV7-8 combines with J gene TRBJ2-3; D possibly corresponds to TRBD2 (6 bases). Germline CDR1 SGHVS, CDR2 FQNEAQ. The CDR3 covers 13 residues. The V end lost 1 base, the J end lost 8 bases, and 10 bases lay between the germline ends. The CDR3 protein is CASSLGEAGTQYF. The DNA for the CDR3 is TGTGCCAGCAGCTTAGGGGAGGCAGGTACGCAGTATTTT.

By share, this clone counts as medium-sized (0.01 to 0.1%). This CDR3 reads CASSLSGSPNQPQHF. The CDR3 nucleotides are TGCGCCAGCAGCTTGTCGGGGTCACCCAATCAGCCCCAGCATTTT. This sequence joins TRBV5-1 and TRBJ1-5, with D unclear. Germline V gene data show CDR1 as SGHRS and CDR2 as YFSETQ. The CDR3 extends over 15 amino acids. Trimming took 1 base from V and 3 from J, leaving 11 bases between them.

In its sample, this clone was seen a few times. The gene calls are TRBV6-5 and TRBJ1-4, with a possible D match to TRBD1 (6 bases). V lost 0 bases to trimming and J lost 7 bases, with 21 bases between them. The CDR3 covers 18 residues. The V gene's germline CDR1 is MNHEY and CDR2 SVGAGI. CDR3 bases: TGTGCCAGCAGTTACTCGATTGGGGGCGCGTACCCTGGTGAAAAACTGTTTTTT. Protein product: CASSYSIGGAYPGEKLFF.

This chain connects TRBV6-1 to TRBJ1-2; possibly TRBD1 for D (5 bases). The germline V gene encodes CDR1 MNHNS and CDR2 SASEGT. This CDR3 spans 13 amino acids. Trimming removed 2 bases at V and 5 bases at J, with 9 bases between. The CDR3: CASSEIGAYGYTF. Here the CDR3 DNA reads TGTGCCAGCAGTGAAATCGGGGCATATGGCTACACCTTC.

Details on this clone: Its ends do not fully match the called genes, so a read error is possible. The gene calls are TRBV11-3 and TRBJ2-2; a weak D match, TRBD2 (5 bases). This CDR3 region has 13 residues. Germline V lookup: CDR1 SGHNT, CDR2 YENEEA. Here the CDR3 DNA reads TGTGCCAGCAGCTTTTTTTTTTCCGGGGAGCTGCTTTTT. Its translation is CASSFFFSGELLF.